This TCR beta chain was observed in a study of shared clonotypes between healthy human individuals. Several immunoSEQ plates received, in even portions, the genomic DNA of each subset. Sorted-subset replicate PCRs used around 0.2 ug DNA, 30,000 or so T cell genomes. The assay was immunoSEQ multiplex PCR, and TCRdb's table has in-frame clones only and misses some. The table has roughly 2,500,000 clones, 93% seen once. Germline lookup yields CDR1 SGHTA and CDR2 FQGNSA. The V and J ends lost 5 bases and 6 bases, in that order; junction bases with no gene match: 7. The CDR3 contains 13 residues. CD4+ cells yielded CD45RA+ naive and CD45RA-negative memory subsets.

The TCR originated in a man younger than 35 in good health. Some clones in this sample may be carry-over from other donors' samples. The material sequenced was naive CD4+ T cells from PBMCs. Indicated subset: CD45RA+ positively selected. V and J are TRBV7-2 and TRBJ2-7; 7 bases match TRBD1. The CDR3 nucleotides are TGTGCCAGCAGCCTAGAACAGGGGTTCGAGCAGTACTTC. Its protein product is CASSLEQGFEQYF.